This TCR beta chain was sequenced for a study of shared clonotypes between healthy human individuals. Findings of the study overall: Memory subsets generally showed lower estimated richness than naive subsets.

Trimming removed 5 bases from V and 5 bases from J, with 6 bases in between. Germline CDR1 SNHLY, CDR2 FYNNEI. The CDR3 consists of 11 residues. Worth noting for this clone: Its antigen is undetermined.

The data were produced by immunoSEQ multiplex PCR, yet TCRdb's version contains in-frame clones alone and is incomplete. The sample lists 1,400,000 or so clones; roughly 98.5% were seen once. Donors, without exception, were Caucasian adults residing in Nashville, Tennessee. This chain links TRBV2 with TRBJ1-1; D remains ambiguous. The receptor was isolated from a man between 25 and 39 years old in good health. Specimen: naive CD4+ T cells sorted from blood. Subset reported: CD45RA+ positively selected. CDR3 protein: CASSLRTEAFF. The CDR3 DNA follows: TGTGCCAGCAGTTTAAGGACTGAAGCTTTCTTT.